Each of the 7 T cell receptor beta chains below was sequenced from the same sample in a study of tumor-infiltrating lymphocytes in primary liver carcinoma. Both RNA and DNA were isolated together from about 21-30 mg of bulk tissue that had not been sorted. Total RNA (around 500 ng) served as template for TCR beta cDNA synthesis primed by a constant-region primer. It was through three nested multiplex PCR rounds of slightly modified ARM-PCR that TCR beta libraries arose. A C-beta reverse primer and TRBV1-TRBV30 forward primers served in each of the first two PCR rounds, at 9 to 11 cycles apiece. TCRdb redid the calling of the multiplex PCR reads with MiXCR, one entry per CDR3 protein. The sample includes 95,000 to 100,000 distinct CDR3 sequences, approximately 70% of them seen just once. Sample: liver tumor tissue from sampling region 2. Subset denoted: tumor region T2, inferior pole. The receptors stem from a woman aged 60 to 75 with primary liver carcinoma and hepatitis B virus infection.

The V call is TRBV28, the J call TRBJ2-2, with a possible D match to TRBD1 (6 bases). This CDR3 spans 14 amino acids. In germline, CDR1 is MDHEN, CDR2 SYDVKM. V shed 8 bases and J shed 6 bases, with 16 bases lying between them. CDR3 DNA sequence: TGTGCCAGCGATTTAGGCAGGGGCGCCGGGGAGCTGTTTTTT. Encoded protein: CASDLGRGAGELFF. Variable domain in full (rest from reference TRBV28 and TRBJ2-2): DVKVTQSSRYLVKRTGEKVFLECVQDMDHENMFWYRQDPGLGLRLIYFSYDVKMKEKGDIPEGYSVSREKKERFSLILESASTNQTSMYLCASDLGRGAGELFFGEGSRLTVL.

Regarding this clonotype: A much more abundant neighbour one base away suggests this may be a read error. The final CDR3 position lacks the conserved phenylalanine or tryptophan, pointing to a likely read error. This chain joins TRBV7-9 and TRBJ2-4; D unresolved. This CDR3 spans 15 amino acids. The V end was cut by 4 bases, the J end by 1 base, with 11 bases between. Germline V gene data show CDR1 as SEHNR and CDR2 as FQNEAQ (reference sequence). The CDR3 coding sequence is TGTGCCAGCAGCTCTACCCTACGGGCCAAAAACATTCAGTACTCC. This sequence encodes CASSSTLRAKNIQYS.

To note about this clonotype: The CDR3 does not end in the conserved phenylalanine or tryptophan, so this is likely a read error. The chain employs TRBV6-1 and TRBJ2-7; D uncertain. Germline CDR1 is MNHNS and CDR2 is SASEGT. The length of the CDR3 is 10 residues. V lost 5 bases to trimming and J lost 5 bases, with 4 bases between them. The CDR3 is CASSFDEQYL. Here the CDR3 DNA reads TGTGCCAGCAGTTTTGACGAGCAGTACCTC.

This clonotype was seen at least ten times. The CDR3 end shows no conserved phenylalanine or tryptophan, and so a read error is likely. The V call is TRBV29-1, the J call TRBJ2-1, with D possibly TRBD2 on 5 matching bases. The ends were cut back, 6 bases at V and 4 bases at J, with 16 bases in the middle. The germline V gene has CDR1 SQVTM and CDR2 ANQGSEA. The CDR3 loop spans 14 amino acids. Here the CDR3 reads CSVTLRGTYNEQFL. The CDR3 DNA sequence: TGCAGCGTCACACTACGGGGTACATACAATGAGCAGTTCCTC.

Regarding this clonotype: The junction shows a germline mismatch at one end, possibly a read error. J is TRBJ1-1 and V is TRBV29-1, with a tentative D call TRBD1 (5 bases). The CDR3 is made up of 10 amino acids. CDR1 is SQVTM and CDR2 is ANQGSEA in the germline V gene. In DNA, the CDR3 is TGCATCGTTGATCAGGGTTCGGCTTTCTTT. Protein: CIVDQGSAFF.

A remark on this clonotype: At one end, the junction sequence differs from germline, possibly due to a read error. The gene calls are TRBV6-1 and TRBJ1-1; D is uncertain. The CDR3 sequence is 13 residues long. Germline values: CDR1 MNHNS, CDR2 SASEGT. CDR3 sequence (DNA): TGTGTCAGCACTGCCGGGGAGAACACTGAGGCTTTCTTT. Amino acids: CVSTAGENTEAFF.

In this sample, this clonotype is medium-sized (0.01 to 0.1%). This chain links TRBV11-2 with TRBJ2-5; D is unclear. The CDR3 extends over 12 amino acids. CDR1 is SGHAT and CDR2 is FQNNGV in the germline V gene. Between the trimmed V and J ends, which lost 1 base and 1 base, there was a span of 1 base. CDR3 sequence reads: CASSLAQETQYF. In nucleotides, the CDR3 is TGTGCCAGCAGCTTAGCCCAAGAGACCCAGTACTTC.